This T cell receptor beta chain was documented in a study of blood T cell repertoires in COVID-19. Study-level information: Samples of COVID-19 (acute and convalescent) were obtained from the United States, Italy and Spain.

Per the germline V gene, CDR1 is SGHRS and CDR2 is YFSETQ. The CDR3 loop spans 14 amino acids. V gave up 4 bases and J gave up 12 bases; unmatched junction bases: 11. Original analysis: Reference gene primer amplification in the assay estimated nucleated cell counts. Sequencing used immunoSEQ multiplex PCR; TCRdb keeps in-frame clones, though not all of them. V and J calls and clone size come straight from that table; D and trimming were deduced from the DNA. This sample carries more than 80,000 clones, approximately 80% of them seen once, and the ten largest clones take around 14%. The sequence was obtained from a woman in her sixties or seventies with acute or convalescent COVID-19. The sample consisted of peripheral blood. The chain carries TRBV5-1 and TRBJ1-4, with TRBD1 matching 8 bases. The CDR3 sequence: CASSETGAGGELFF. CDR3 in DNA: TGCGCCAGCAGCGAGACAGGGGCCGGTGGGGAACTGTTTTTT.